This T cell receptor beta chain was identified during a study of T cells in Graves' hyperthyroidism and ophthalmopathy (dated by TCRdb to about 2019). Regarding the study in general: Peripheral blood samples were taken at initial diagnosis, before any treatment was given. To identify TCR V-J signatures that set the groups apart, the researchers used a discovery cohort of 100 patients, made up of under 50 with Graves' ophthalmopathy and 57 with stable Graves' hyperthyroidism. Prospective prediction of ophthalmopathy was tested in an independent validation cohort consisting of fewer than 20 hyperthyroidism patients and 15 or so patients who later progressed to ophthalmopathy. The 85 to 100 discovery patients were randomly split 7:3 into training and test sets. The study also compared thyroid tissue and blood T-cell repertoires from several Graves' hyperthyroidism patients. Following sampling, methimazole starting at 30 mg daily was given to hyperthyroidism patients, and high-dose intravenous methylprednisolone was given to ophthalmopathy patients. The paper reports TCR Vbeta CDR3 sequencing of fewer than 150 peripheral blood samples: around 45 ophthalmopathy, around 80 hyperthyroidism and 17 progressor patients. Paper-wide results and their limitations: A 13 V-J signature model separated ophthalmopathy from stable hyperthyroidism, with approximately 86% sensitivity and 81.08% specificity in cross-validation and 80%/75% in testing. During validation, the model predicted progression to ophthalmopathy a median of around 7 months ahead of onset, with around 71% sensitivity and roughly 75% specificity. Sample size was not statistically predetermined, and blinding of investigators to group allocation was not performed. Most expanded thyroid clonotypes (frequency above 0.001) were also found in blood, which suggests that blood repertoires may mirror thyroid immune responses.

TCR beta CDR3 regions were amplified from RNA transcripts. A first-round RT-PCR of the TCR CDR3 used the HTBI primer set with the Qiagen OneStep RT-PCR kit. The libraries were constructed in a second round of multiplex PCR and then size-selected and purified. The libraries were sequenced on an Illumina HiSeq2000 using paired-end 100 bp reads. On the authors' methods: SOAPnuke was used to process the raw data, removing reads that contained adapters or uncalled bases, had a mean Phred below 15, or lacked an exact match to the constant primer or identifier. COPE v1.2.5 was used to merge the high-quality paired reads, and each unique nucleotide sequence was defined as a clonotype. MiTCR v1.1 was used to align clonotypes to the IMGT TRBV, TRBD and TRBJ reference segments. Only V-J combinations with frequency above 0.0001, covering 99.2% of repertoires, were analysed. A TCS score was defined as the ratio between F50 (clonal expansion) and ExV (chaos), using BLOSUM62-based TCRdist between CDR3 peptides within each V-J. Welch's t-statistics and random forest reduced 500 to 550 V-J features to roughly 13, which were used in a naive Bayes classifier (R e1071). The public sequencing data were trimmed at Q25 with fastp and processed into clonotypes with MiXCR by TCRdb, which kept only in-frame beta chains. Every distinct CDR3 protein forms one entry, paired with its most common genes and DNA. Here the V and J calls rest on TCRdb's processing, not on the authors' analysis. The sample records hundreds of thousands of distinct CDR3 sequences, over 15% of which are singletons. Clones ranked in the top ten supply about 3.7% of the sample.

Trimming at the junction amounts to 7 bases on V and 4 bases on J, and the germline ends lie 11 bases apart. Sequences MNHNS (CDR1) and SASEGT (CDR2) are obtained from the germline V gene. The CDR3 contains 14 residues, cysteine and phenylalanine counted. CDR3 DNA only is kept here, 42 bases in frame from base 1. Graves' hyperthyroidism was defined as stable when no progression to ophthalmopathy occurred over 18 months of follow-up. Hyperthyroidism patients were newly diagnosed, with disease duration under 2 months, and aged 18 to 65 years. Exclusion was applied to patients with uncontrolled infections, other autoimmune diseases, pregnancy or lactation. Clinical symptoms, serum thyroxine and TRAb, thyroid ultrasound, and orbital computed tomography formed the basis for the diagnoses. PBMCs were isolated from 10 ml of fresh peripheral blood by Ficoll-Paque density gradient centrifugation. Trizol reagent was used to extract total RNA, and RNA quality was then checked on an Agilent 2100 Bioanalyzer.

This clonotype was detected many times. Its antigen remains unidentified. Base-call qualities are not available, and no considerably larger clone is one nucleotide away. The sequencing sample was made of blood. The origin of this receptor is a young woman with Graves' hyperthyroidism. Recombination joined TRBV6-1 with TRBJ2-6, with TRBD1 perhaps the D gene, on 6 matching bases. The CDR3: CASMTGQGANVLTF. The sequence in DNA is TGTGCCAGCATGACCGGACAGGGGGCCAACGTCCTGACTTTC.